One sample yielded the 11 T cell receptor beta chains listed below, sequenced in a study of blood T cell repertoires in COVID-19 (dated by TCRdb to about 2020). Library preparation used the immunoSEQ multiplex PCR assay. TCRdb provides this immuneACCESS table in a form limited to in-frame rearrangements. Some clones are lacking; in checked studies, under half of them reflect an unresolved V gene, and why the rest are absent is not known. The sample yields more than 150,000 clones; approximately 90% were counted once. The ten biggest clones cover 0.99% of the sample. Sequencing was carried out using peripheral blood. These receptors were obtained from a man between 18 and 35 years old with acute or convalescent COVID-19.

The CDR3 protein is CASSEWGQGSAKLFF. The CDR3 nucleotides are TGTGCCAGCAGTGAATGGGGACAGGGTTCGGCAAAACTGTTTTTT. The chain is built from TRBV25-1 and TRBJ1-4; 9 bases match TRBD1. The CDR3 runs 15 residues. The J segment lost 10 bases and the V segment lost 1 base, leaving 7 bases of the junction unmatched. CDR1 and CDR2 (germline): MGHDK, SYGVNS.

The chain couples TRBV7-5 to TRBJ1-5; TRBD1 is the table's D call, not checked against the DNA. TRBV7-5 is described as a pseudogene. The CDR3 extends over 17 amino acids. CDR3 amino acids: CARSRPREGVNNQPQHF. The CDR3 nucleotides read TGTGCCAGAAGCCGTCCTAGGGAAGGGGTGAATAATCAGCCCCAGCATTTT.

V gene TRBV10-3 combines with J gene TRBJ1-6, with TRBD1 matching over 12 bases. The V and J ends lost 0 bases and 5 bases, in that order; junction bases with no gene match: 8. The length of the CDR3 is 19 residues. The V gene's germline CDR1 is ENHRY and CDR2 SYGVKD. The DNA for the CDR3 is TGTGCCATCAGTGAGTCCGAACCGGGACAGGGGGCCCATAATTCACCCCTCCACTTT. This encodes CAISESEPGQGAHNSPLHF.

The chain couples TRBV21-1 to TRBJ2-1; TRBD1, the D gene given by the table, was not confirmed from the DNA. TRBV21-1 corresponds to a pseudogene. CDR3 size: 19 residues. CDR3 loop: CASSSRDSQNCGSYNEQFF. DNA for the CDR3: TGTGCCAGCTCTTCAAGGGACAGCCAGAATTGTGGGTCCTACAATGAGCAGTTCTTC.

CDR3 sequence (DNA): TGTGCCAGCAGTGGGCCGGGGGTACAGCCCCAGCATTTT. Residues: CASSGPGVQPQHF. The chain combines TRBV5-6 with TRBJ1-5; tentatively, D is TRBD1 (5 bases). The CDR3 has 13 amino acids. V lost 5 bases and J 7 bases, leaving 13 bases between the germline ends. Germline V gene data show CDR1 as SGHDT and CDR2 as YYEEEE.

This chain joins TRBV11-2 and TRBJ1-6; 9 bases align to TRBD1. This CDR3 has 16 residues. Germline CDR1 is SGHAT and CDR2 is FQNNGV. After removal of 4 bases from V and 8 bases from J, the junction contained 9 bases not matched to a gene. The CDR3, as DNA: TGTGCCAGCAGCTCTACAAACAGGGGGCCTTATTCACCCCTCCACTTT. It is translated as CASSSTNRGPYSPLHF.

V gene TRBV7-9 combines with J gene TRBJ2-1; D perhaps matches TRBD2 (7 bases). With 4 bases removed from V and 2 bases from J, the gap between germline ends came to 24 bases. The CDR3 consists of 19 residues. From germline, CDR1 is SEHNR and CDR2 FQNEAQ (reference sequence). CDR3 DNA: TGTGCCAGCAGCTCTTTTATAAATCCCCGGGGGGCCCCCTACAATGAGCAGTTCTTC. Amino acids: CASSSFINPRGAPYNEQFF.

V and J are TRBV6-5 and TRBJ1-2; weak D call: TRBD1 (5 bases). This CDR3 comprises 14 residues. With 6 bases removed from V and 8 bases from J, the gap between germline ends came to 19 bases. Germline V lookup: CDR1 MNHEY, CDR2 SVGAGI. CDR3 sequence: CASSPGARVDGYTF. The CDR3 DNA reads TGTGCCAGCAGCCCCGGCGCCAGGGTAGACGGCTACACCTTC.

This clone was detected a few times. In the same sample, other DNA sequences code for this CDR3. This chain uses TRBV7-2 with TRBJ1-1; D gene unclear. CDR3 length: 13 amino acids. V lost 0 bases to trimming and J lost 1 base, with 3 bases between them. CDR1 is SGHTA, CDR2 FQGNSA, per germline. CDR3 sequence: CASSLARNTEAFF. In DNA form, the CDR3 reads TGTGCCAGCAGCTTAGCGAGGAACACTGAAGCTTTCTTT.

The J gene is TRBJ1-5, the V gene TRBV19, with D possibly matching TRBD1 (6 bases). V lost 5 bases and J lost 1, with 21 bases in between. This CDR3 spans 18 amino acids. Germline lookup yields CDR1 LNHDA and CDR2 SQIVND (reference sequence). The CDR3 DNA is TGTGCCAGTAGTCCTACGACAGGTTCAATAAGAAGCAATCAGCCCCAGCATTTT. It codes for CASSPTTGSIRSNQPQHF.

The chain combines TRBV30 with TRBJ2-7; D is perhaps TRBD1 (5 bases). Germline CDR1 GTSNPN, CDR2 SVGIG (reference sequence). The CDR3 runs 15 residues. V lost 2 bases and J 3 bases, leaving 17 bases between the germline ends. CDR3 region: CAWSSHRTGHYEQYV. In DNA form, the CDR3 reads TGTGCCTGGAGTTCGCACAGGACCGGACACTACGAGCAGTACGTC.